This entry lists 25 T cell receptor beta chains sequenced from one sample in a study of T cell responses to AZD1222 COVID-19 vaccine. Generated by immunoSEQ multiplex PCR, the TCRdb table keeps only in-frame clones and is missing some. The sample has 93,000 or so clones, 90% seen once. The sample here was peripheral blood, taken on day 0 of AZD1222 vaccination. These receptors were taken from an adult in good health.

In its sample, this clone was seen a few times. Other nucleotide sequences from this sample produce the same CDR3. The chain has TRBV19 and TRBJ1-2; D ambiguous. The germline gives CDR1 LNHDA, CDR2 SQIVND (reference sequence). The CDR3 extends over 12 amino acids. The ends were cut back, 2 bases at V and 4 bases at J, with 5 bases in the middle. CDR3 DNA sequence: TGTGCCAGTAGTATACGGACCTATGGCTACACCTTC. It codes for CASSIRTYGYTF.

The chain couples TRBV6-2 or TRBV6-3 to TRBJ2-3; 8 nucleotides line up with TRBD1. CDR1 and CDR2 from the germline V gene are MNHEY and SVGEGT. With 6 bases clipped from V and 7 bases from J, the junction kept 15 bases outside the gene matches. CDR3 length equals 16 residues. Here the CDR3 reads CASSRPDRGIANTQYF. The CDR3 nucleotides read TGTGCCAGCAGCCGACCTGACAGGGGTATTGCGAATACGCAGTATTTT.

This rearrangement joins TRBV3-1 (or the pseudogene TRBV3-2) to TRBJ2-3; D unclear. The germline V and J ends were trimmed by 0 bases and 3 bases, with 13 bases remaining between them. The germline CDR1 and CDR2 sequences are LGHDT and YNNKEL (reference sequence). CDR3 length equals 16 residues. CDR3 protein: CASSQDPGRRTDTQYF. Here the CDR3 DNA reads TGTGCCAGCAGCCAAGATCCCGGCCGCCGTACAGATACGCAGTATTTT.

The chain joins TRBV6-2 or TRBV6-3 to TRBJ2-3, with D perhaps TRBD1 or TRBD2 (5 bases each). Germline loops: CDR1 MNHEY, CDR2 SVGEGT. V lost 0 bases and J 7 bases, leaving 14 bases between the germline ends. This CDR3 spans 15 amino acids. Here the CDR3 DNA reads TGTGCCAGCAGTTACTCGAGGGGATCACAGAATACGCAGTATTTT. This encodes CASSYSRGSQNTQYF.

The chain is built from TRBV9 and TRBJ1-3; perhaps TRBD1 as D (5 bases). The germline V gene encodes CDR1 SGDLS and CDR2 YYNGEE. The V end was cut by 5 bases, the J end by 5 bases, with 20 bases between. The CDR3 is 16 amino acids. CDR3 region: CASSSQGIGFRNTIYF. The CDR3 DNA is TGTGCCAGCAGTTCCCAGGGTATTGGGTTTAGAAACACCATATATTTT.

The V call is TRBV5-1, the J call TRBJ1-1; 8 bases match TRBD1. Germline CDR1 reads SGHRS; CDR2 reads YFSETQ. CDR3 length equals 18 residues. V lost 0 bases, J lost 4 bases, and 14 bases stayed unmatched. This chain's CDR3 is CASSLGVGTGRTFTEAFF. Written as DNA, the CDR3 is TGCGCCAGCAGCTTGGGGGTCGGGACAGGCCGTACTTTCACTGAAGCTTTCTTT. The whole variable domain, remainder taken from reference TRBV5-1 and TRBJ1-1, is KAGVTQTPRYLIKTRGQQVTLSCSPISGHRSVSWYQQTPGQGLQFLFEYFSETQRNKGNFPGRFSGRQFSNSRSEMNVSTLELGDSALYLCASSLGVGTGRTFTEAFFGQGTRLTVV.

The chain recombines TRBV6-5 with TRBJ2-7; 8 nucleotides match TRBD2. The CDR3 totals 15 residues. J was trimmed by 7 bases and V by 4 bases; bases with no gene match: 12. The V gene's germline CDR1 is MNHEY and CDR2 SVGAGI. As DNA, the CDR3 is TGTGCCAGCAGTTTATCGTCGGGGGGGGCGAGGGAGCAGTACTTC. It specifies CASSLSSGGAREQYF.

V is TRBV19 and J is TRBJ2-5; D unclear. V lost 8 bases, J lost 5 bases, and 12 bases lay in between. From germline, CDR1 is LNHDA and CDR2 SQIVND (reference sequence). This CDR3 region has 12 residues. The CDR3 here is CASGVSQETQYF. The CDR3 nucleotides read TGTGCCAGTGGAGTATCTCAGGAGACCCAGTACTTC.

This chain connects TRBV29-1 to TRBJ2-1, with 11 nucleotides matching TRBD2. In germline, CDR1 is SQVTM, CDR2 ANQGSEA. This CDR3 has 15 residues. V gave up 7 bases and J gave up 0 bases; unmatched junction bases: 5. The chain's CDR3 is CSARGTSGSYNEQFF. CDR3 bases: TGCAGCGCCCGTGGGACTAGCGGCTCCTACAATGAGCAGTTCTTC.

The chain recombines TRBV10-1 with TRBJ1-1; D is perhaps TRBD1 (5 bases). Deletions cut 8 bases from V and 0 bases from J, with 13 bases between. Germline CDR1 reads WNHNN; CDR2 reads SYGVQD (reference sequence). The CDR3 contains 14 residues. CDR3 region: CASALTVMNTEAFF. The CDR3 DNA reads as TGCGCCAGCGCCCTGACAGTTATGAACACTGAAGCTTTCTTT.

The rearrangement joins TRBV6-1 to TRBJ1-6; D uncertain. CDR3 length: 15 residues. V gave up 0 bases and J gave up 4 bases, with 7 bases separating them. Germline CDR1 reads MNHNS; CDR2 reads SASEGT. CDR3 protein: CASSEAPGYNSPLHF. CDR3 nucleotides: TGTGCCAGCAGTGAAGCCCCGGGGTATAATTCACCCCTCCACTTT.

V is TRBV7-9 and J is TRBJ2-5; D could derive from TRBD1 or TRBD2 (6 bases each). V was trimmed by 8 bases and J by 5 bases, leaving 12 bases between them. The CDR3 covers 12 residues. In germline, CDR1 is SEHNR, CDR2 FQNEAQ (reference sequence). This CDR3 reads CASHLGGETQYF. For the CDR3, the DNA is TGTGCCAGCCACCTGGGGGGCGAGACCCAGTACTTC.

The CDR3 bases are TGTGCCAGTAGTAACCGACAGGGAAACACCATATATTTT. This sequence encodes CASSNRQGNTIYF. The rearrangement links TRBV19 to TRBJ1-3; D may be TRBD1 (5 bases). The CDR3 loop spans 13 amino acids. The V gene lost 4 bases and the J gene lost 4 bases, with 8 bases spanning the gap. CDR1 is LNHDA, CDR2 SQIVND, per germline (reference sequence).

The V call is TRBV7-2, the J call TRBJ2-1; 8 positions agree with TRBD2. Per the germline V gene, CDR1 is SGHTA and CDR2 is FQGNSA. This CDR3 spans 16 amino acids. J gave up 6 bases and V 1 base, and 8 bases lay outside the gene matches. CDR3 in DNA: TGTGCCAGCAGCTTAGGTAGGCTAGCGGGTCGCAATGAGCAGTTCTTC. This sequence encodes CASSLGRLAGRNEQFF.

The V and J genes are TRBV5-1 and TRBJ1-1, with D possibly matching TRBD1 (5 bases). With 4 bases removed from V and 5 bases from J, the gap between germline ends came to 15 bases. Germline CDR1 and CDR2: SGHRS and YFSETQ. The CDR3 has 14 residues. CDR3 nucleotide sequence: TGCGCCAGCAGCCCCTCAGGGCCTGGTACTGAAGCTTTCTTT. Translation: CASSPSGPGTEAFF.

About this clone itself: At one of its ends the junction is not consistent with the germline gene, which may arise from a read error. This chain joins TRBV12-3 or TRBV12-4 and TRBJ2-3, with 9 bases aligning to TRBD2. The CDR3 consists of 11 residues. CDR3 bases: TGTGCCAGCAGCTCCGGACTAGCGAGTGATTTT. Its translation: CASSSGLASDF.

The V gene is TRBV7-2, the J gene TRBJ1-5; no firm D call. V was cut by 6 bases and J by 0 bases, with 9 bases left in between. Germline loops: CDR1 SGHTA, CDR2 FQGNSA. The CDR3 sequence is 14 residues long. The CDR3 DNA follows: TGTGCCAGCAGGGCGGGTTATAGCAATCAGCCCCAGCATTTT. It codes for CASRAGYSNQPQHF.

The chain joins TRBV30 to TRBJ2-5, with 9 bases identical to TRBD1. Per germline, CDR1 GTSNPN and CDR2 SVGIG (reference sequence). V lost 3 bases, J lost 5 bases, and 10 bases stayed unmatched. This CDR3 region has 15 residues. CDR3 in amino acids: CAWSQGQGLGETQYF. The CDR3 bases are TGTGCCTGGAGCCAGGGACAGGGACTTGGTGAGACCCAGTACTTC.

In the case of this clone: At one end the junction does not follow the germline gene, possibly because of a read error. The chain links TRBV4-2 to TRBJ2-1, with 9 bases that match TRBD2. The CDR3 has 15 residues. Per germline, CDR1 LGHNA and CDR2 YNFKEQ. The CDR3 sequence is CASSQAGGSYNEQFF. For the CDR3, the DNA is TGTGCCAGCAGTCAAGCGGGGGGTTCCTACAATGAGCAGTTCTTC.

The gene calls are TRBV2 and TRBJ1-1, with D hard to call. V was pared by 1 base and J by 0 bases, with 6 bases between. The CDR3 covers 14 residues. Per germline, CDR1 SNHLY and CDR2 FYNNEI. CDR3 loop: CASSEGRMNTEAFF. CDR3 nucleotides: TGTGCCAGCAGTGAAGGGCGGATGAACACTGAAGCTTTCTTT. The full variable domain, completed using reference TRBV2 and TRBJ1-1, is EPEVTQTPSHQVTQMGQEVILRCVPISNHLYFYWYRQILGQKVEFLVSFYNNEISEKSEIFDDQFSVERPDGSNFTLKIRSTKLEDSAMYFCASSEGRMNTEAFFGQGTRLTVV.

V usage is TRBV15 and J usage is TRBJ1-4; TRBD1 aligns across 8 bases. Trimming at V came to 4 bases and at J to 6 bases, leaving 4 bases not matched to a gene. This CDR3 spans 14 amino acids. Germline V gives CDR1 LNHNV, CDR2 YYDKDF (reference sequence). The CDR3 loop is CATSTQGAHEKLFF. The CDR3 DNA reads as TGTGCCACCAGCACCCAGGGGGCCCATGAAAAACTGTTTTTT.

The chain carries TRBV5-1 and TRBJ1-6; D is possibly TRBD1 (6 bases). Trimming removed 0 bases at V and 5 bases at J, with 27 bases between. The CDR3 is 21 residues long. The germline V gene has CDR1 SGHRS and CDR2 YFSETQ. In nucleotides, the CDR3 is TGCGCCAGCAGCTTGGCCCCAAGATTTAGGCAGGGGAAATCAAATAATTCACCCCTCCACTTT. Encoded protein: CASSLAPRFRQGKSNNSPLHF.

The chain employs TRBV27 and TRBJ2-3; TRBD2 matches 7 bases. CDR1 is MNHEY and CDR2 is SMNVEV in the germline V gene (reference sequence). The CDR3 is 14 amino acids. Trimming took 6 bases from V and 2 from J; bases not matched to a gene: 5. CDR3 nucleotide sequence: TGTGCCAGCAGGGGGGACTACAACACAGATACGCAGTATTTT. As protein: CASRGDYNTDTQYF.

The DNA for the CDR3 is TGTGCCAGCAGTTTAGCGCTGGACTATGGCTACACCTTC. Encoded protein: CASSLALDYGYTF. V gene TRBV12-3 or TRBV12-4 combines with J gene TRBJ1-2, with D unresolved. With 0 bases removed from V and 3 bases from J, the gap between germline ends came to 5 bases. CDR3 length: 13 amino acids.

This clone was detected only once. This chain connects TRBV5-8 to TRBJ1-5, with 9 bases fitting TRBD1. The length of the CDR3 is 17 residues. Germline V lookup: CDR1 SGHTS, CDR2 YDEGEE. The V gene end was trimmed by 0 bases and the J gene end by 2 bases; junction bases not matched to a gene: 6. CDR3 amino acids: CASSLGGTGFGNQPQHF. CDR3 DNA sequence: TGTGCCAGCAGCTTGGGGGGGACAGGGTTTGGCAATCAGCCCCAGCATTTT.